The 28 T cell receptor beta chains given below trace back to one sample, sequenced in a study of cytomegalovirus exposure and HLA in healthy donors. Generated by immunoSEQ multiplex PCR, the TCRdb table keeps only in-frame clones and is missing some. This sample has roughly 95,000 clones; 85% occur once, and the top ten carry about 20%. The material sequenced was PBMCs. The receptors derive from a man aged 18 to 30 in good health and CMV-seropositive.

The CDR3 DNA reads as TGTGCCAGCCGAAAGGAGGGCGTCGAGACCTTC. It translates to CASRKEGVETF. This chain uses TRBV7-9 with TRBJ1-2; D remains unclear. Looked up from germline, CDR1 is SEHNR and CDR2 is FQNEAQ (reference sequence). The germline V and J ends were trimmed by 8 bases and 14 bases, with 18 bases remaining between them. This CDR3 has 11 amino acids.

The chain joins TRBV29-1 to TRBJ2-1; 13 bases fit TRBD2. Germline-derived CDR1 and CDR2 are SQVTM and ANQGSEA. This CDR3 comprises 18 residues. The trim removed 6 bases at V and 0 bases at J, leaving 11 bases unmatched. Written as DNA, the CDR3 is TGCAGCGTCGCACTAGCGGGAGGGCCGCCGAGCTCCTACAATGAGCAGTTCTTC. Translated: CSVALAGGPPSSYNEQFF.

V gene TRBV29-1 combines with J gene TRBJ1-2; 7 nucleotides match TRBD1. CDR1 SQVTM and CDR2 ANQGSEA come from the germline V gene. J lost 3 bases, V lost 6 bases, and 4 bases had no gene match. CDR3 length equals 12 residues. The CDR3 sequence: CSVSTGYYGYTF. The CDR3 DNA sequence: TGCAGCGTCTCGACAGGGTACTATGGCTACACCTTC.

The CDR3 DNA is TGCGCCAGCAGCTTGTGGGACAGGGGTCAAGAGACCCAGTACTTC. This sequence encodes CASSLWDRGQETQYF. The chain links TRBV5-1 to TRBJ2-5, with TRBD1 matching 10 bases. CDR3 length: 15 residues. The germline CDR1 and CDR2 sequences are SGHRS and YFSETQ. J lost 2 bases, V lost 1 base, and 2 bases had no gene match.

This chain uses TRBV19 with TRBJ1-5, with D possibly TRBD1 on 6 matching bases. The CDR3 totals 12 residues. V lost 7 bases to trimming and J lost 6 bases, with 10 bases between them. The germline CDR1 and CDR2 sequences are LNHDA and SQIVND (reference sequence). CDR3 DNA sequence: TGTGCCAGTAACCAAGGGGGTCAGCCCCAGCATTTT. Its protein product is CASNQGGQPQHF.

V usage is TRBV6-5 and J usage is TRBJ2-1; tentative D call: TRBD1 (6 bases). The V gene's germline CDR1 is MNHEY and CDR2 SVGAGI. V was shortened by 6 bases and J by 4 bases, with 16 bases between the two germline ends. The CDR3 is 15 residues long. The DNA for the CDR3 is TGTGCCAGCAGCCCCGACAGGTGGCCGTACAATGAGCAGTTCTTC. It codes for CASSPDRWPYNEQFF.

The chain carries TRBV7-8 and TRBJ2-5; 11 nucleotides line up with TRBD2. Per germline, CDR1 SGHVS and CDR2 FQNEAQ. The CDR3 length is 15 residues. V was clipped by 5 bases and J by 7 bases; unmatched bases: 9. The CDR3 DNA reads TGTGCCAGCAGCCCCTCTAGCGGGAGGACGGGGACCCAGTACTTC. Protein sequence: CASSPSSGRTGTQYF.

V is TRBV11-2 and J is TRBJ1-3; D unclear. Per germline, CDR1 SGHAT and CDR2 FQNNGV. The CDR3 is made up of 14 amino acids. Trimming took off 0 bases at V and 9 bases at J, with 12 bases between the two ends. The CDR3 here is CASSLDPGMSTIYF. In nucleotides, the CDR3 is TGTGCCAGCAGCTTAGATCCGGGGATGAGCACCATATATTTT.

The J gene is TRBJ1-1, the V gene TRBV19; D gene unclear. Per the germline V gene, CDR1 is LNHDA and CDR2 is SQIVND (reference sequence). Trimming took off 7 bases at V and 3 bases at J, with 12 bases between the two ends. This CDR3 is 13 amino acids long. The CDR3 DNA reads TGTGCCAGTACGAACTACGGGGACACTGAAGCTTTCTTT. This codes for CASTNYGDTEAFF.

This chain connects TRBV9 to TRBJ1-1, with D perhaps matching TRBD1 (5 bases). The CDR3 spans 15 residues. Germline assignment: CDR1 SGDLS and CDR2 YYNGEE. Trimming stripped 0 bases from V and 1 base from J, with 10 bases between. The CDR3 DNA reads TGTGCCAGCAGCGTAGCTGACAGAAGGAACACTGAAGCTTTCTTT. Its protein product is CASSVADRRNTEAFF. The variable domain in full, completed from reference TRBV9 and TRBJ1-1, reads DSGVTQTPKHLITATGQRVTLRCSPRSGDLSVYWYQQSLDQGLQFLIQYYNGEERAKGNILERFSAQQFPDLHSELNLSSLELGDSALYFCASSVADRRNTEAFFGQGTRLTVV.

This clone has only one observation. This chain's CDR3 is CASSLRTVAKNIQYF. The CDR3 DNA is TGTGCCAGCAGCCTCCGGACAGTAGCCAAAAACATTCAGTACTTC. The J gene is TRBJ2-4, the V gene TRBV7-2, with D possibly matching TRBD1 (6 bases). CDR1 is SGHTA and CDR2 is FQGNSA in the germline V gene. V dropped 5 bases and J dropped 0 bases, with 11 bases sitting between them. The CDR3 consists of 15 residues.

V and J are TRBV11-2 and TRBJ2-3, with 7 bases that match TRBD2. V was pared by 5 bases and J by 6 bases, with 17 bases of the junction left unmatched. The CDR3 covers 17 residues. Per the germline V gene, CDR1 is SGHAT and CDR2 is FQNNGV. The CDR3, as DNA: TGTGCCAGCAGCAGGACCCCGCTAGCGGAACCTGTCGATACGCAGTATTTT. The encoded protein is CASSRTPLAEPVDTQYF.

Here the CDR3 DNA reads TGTGCCAGCAGCTTGTTGTTAGGGGTGATGAACACTGAAGCTTTCTTT. It codes for CASSLLLGVMNTEAFF. V gene TRBV5-8 combines with J gene TRBJ1-1; maybe TRBD1 (5 bases). The CDR3 covers 16 residues. Deletions cut 1 base from V and 0 bases from J, with 13 bases between. The germline gives CDR1 SGHTS, CDR2 YDEGEE.

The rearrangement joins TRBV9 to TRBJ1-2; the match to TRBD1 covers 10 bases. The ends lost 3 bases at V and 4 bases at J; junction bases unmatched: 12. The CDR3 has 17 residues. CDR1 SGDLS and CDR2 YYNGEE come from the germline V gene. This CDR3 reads CASSGWGDRGGGYGYTF. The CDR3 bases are TGTGCCAGCAGCGGATGGGGGGACAGGGGAGGAGGCTATGGCTACACCTTC.

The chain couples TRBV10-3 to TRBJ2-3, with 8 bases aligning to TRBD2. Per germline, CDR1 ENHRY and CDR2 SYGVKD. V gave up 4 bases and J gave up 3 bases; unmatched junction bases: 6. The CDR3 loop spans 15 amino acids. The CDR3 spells CAISGAGGHTDTQYF. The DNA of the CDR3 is TGTGCCATCAGTGGGGCGGGAGGTCATACAGATACGCAGTATTTT.

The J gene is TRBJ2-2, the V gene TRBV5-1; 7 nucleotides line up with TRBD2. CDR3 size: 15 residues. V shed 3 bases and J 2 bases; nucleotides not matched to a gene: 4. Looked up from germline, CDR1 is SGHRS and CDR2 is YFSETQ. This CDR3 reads CASSYSGPNTGELFF. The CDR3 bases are TGCGCCAGCAGCTATAGCGGGCCTAACACCGGGGAGCTGTTTTTT.

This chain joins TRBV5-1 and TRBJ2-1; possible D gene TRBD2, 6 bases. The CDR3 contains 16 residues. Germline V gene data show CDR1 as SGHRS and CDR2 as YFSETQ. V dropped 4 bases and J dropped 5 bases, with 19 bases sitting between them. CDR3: CASSTYRGTGNNEQFF. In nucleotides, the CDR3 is TGCGCCAGCAGCACTTATCGGGGGACGGGCAACAATGAGCAGTTCTTC.

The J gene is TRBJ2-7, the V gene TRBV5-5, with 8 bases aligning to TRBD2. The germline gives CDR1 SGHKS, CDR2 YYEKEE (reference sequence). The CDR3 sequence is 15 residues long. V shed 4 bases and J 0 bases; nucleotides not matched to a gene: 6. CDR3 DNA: TGTGCCAGCAGCCCTTATAGCGGGAACTCCTACGAGCAGTACTTC. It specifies CASSPYSGNSYEQYF.

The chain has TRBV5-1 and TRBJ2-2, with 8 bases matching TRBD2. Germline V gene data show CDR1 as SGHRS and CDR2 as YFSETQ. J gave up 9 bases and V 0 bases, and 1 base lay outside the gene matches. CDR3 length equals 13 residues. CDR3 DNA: TGCGCCAGCAGCTTGGATAGCGGGAGGGAGCTGTTTTTT. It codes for CASSLDSGRELFF. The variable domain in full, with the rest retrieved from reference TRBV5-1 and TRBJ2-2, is KAGVTQTPRYLIKTRGQQVTLSCSPISGHRSVSWYQQTPGQGLQFLFEYFSETQRNKGNFPGRFSGRQFSNSRSEMNVSTLELGDSALYLCASSLDSGRELFFGEGSRLTVL.

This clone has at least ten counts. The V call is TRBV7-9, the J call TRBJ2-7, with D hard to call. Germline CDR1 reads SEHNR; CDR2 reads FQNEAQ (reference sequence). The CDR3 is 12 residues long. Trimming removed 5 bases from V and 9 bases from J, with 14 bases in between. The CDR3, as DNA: TGTGCCAGCAGCCGTTCTACGATGCGGCAGTACTTC. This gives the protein CASSRSTMRQYF. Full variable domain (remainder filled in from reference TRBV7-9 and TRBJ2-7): DTGVSQNPRHKITKRGQNVTFRCDPISEHNRLYWYRQTLGQGPEFLTYFQNEAQLEKSRLLSDRFSAERPKGSFSTLEIQRTEQGDSAMYLCASSRSTMRQYFGPGTRLTVT.

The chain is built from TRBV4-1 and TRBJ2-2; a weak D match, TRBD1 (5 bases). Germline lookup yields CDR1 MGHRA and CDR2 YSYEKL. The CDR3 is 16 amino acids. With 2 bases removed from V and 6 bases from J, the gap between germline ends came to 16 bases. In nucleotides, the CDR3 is TGCGCCAGCAGCCAAAGACAGACCCACCTGTCCGGGGAGCTGTTTTTT. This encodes CASSQRQTHLSGELFF.

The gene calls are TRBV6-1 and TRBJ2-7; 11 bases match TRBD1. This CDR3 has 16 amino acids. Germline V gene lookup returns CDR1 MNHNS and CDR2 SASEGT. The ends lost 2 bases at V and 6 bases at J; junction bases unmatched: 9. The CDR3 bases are TGTGCCAGCAGTGAACTAGGGACAGGGGGACCTAGCGAGCAGTACGTC. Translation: CASSELGTGGPSEQYV.

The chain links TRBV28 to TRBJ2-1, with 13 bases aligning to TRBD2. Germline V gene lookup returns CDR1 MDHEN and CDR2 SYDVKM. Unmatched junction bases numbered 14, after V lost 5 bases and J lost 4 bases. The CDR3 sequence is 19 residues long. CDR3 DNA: TGTGCCAGCAGTCCACTAACTAGCGGGAGGGCCTCGAAGTACAATGAGCAGTTCTTC. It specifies CASSPLTSGRASKYNEQFF.

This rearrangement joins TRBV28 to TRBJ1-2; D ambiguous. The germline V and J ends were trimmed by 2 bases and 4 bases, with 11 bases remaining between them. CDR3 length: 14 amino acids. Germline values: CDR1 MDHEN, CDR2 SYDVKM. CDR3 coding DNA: TGTGCCAGCAGTTTAAGGCAGGTGACCTATGGCTACACCTTC. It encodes CASSLRQVTYGYTF.

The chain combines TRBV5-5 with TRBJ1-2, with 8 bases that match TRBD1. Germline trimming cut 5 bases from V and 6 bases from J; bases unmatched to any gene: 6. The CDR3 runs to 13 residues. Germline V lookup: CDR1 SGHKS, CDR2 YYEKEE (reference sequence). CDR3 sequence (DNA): TGTGCCAGCAGTCAGCTGACAGGGGATGGCTACACCTTC. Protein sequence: CASSQLTGDGYTF.

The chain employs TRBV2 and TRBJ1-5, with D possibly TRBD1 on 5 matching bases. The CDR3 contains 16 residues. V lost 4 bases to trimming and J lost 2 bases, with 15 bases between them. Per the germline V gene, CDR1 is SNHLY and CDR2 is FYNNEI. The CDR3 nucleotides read TGTGCCAGCAGTGGGGGCGGCGGGGAGGGCAATCAGCCCCAGCATTTT. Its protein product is CASSGGGGEGNQPQHF.

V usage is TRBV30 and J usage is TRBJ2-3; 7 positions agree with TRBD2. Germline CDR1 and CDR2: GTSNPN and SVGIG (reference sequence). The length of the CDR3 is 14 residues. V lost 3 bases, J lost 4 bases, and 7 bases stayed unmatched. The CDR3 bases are TGTGCCTGGAGCCCAATGGGGGGGTCAGATACGCAGTATTTT. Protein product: CAWSPMGGSDTQYF. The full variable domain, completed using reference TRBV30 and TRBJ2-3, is SQTIHQWPATLVQPVGSPLSLECTVEGTSNPNLYWYRQAAGRGLQLLFYSVGIGQISSEVPQNLSASRPQDRQFILSSKKLLLSDSGFYLCAWSPMGGSDTQYFGPGTRLTVL.

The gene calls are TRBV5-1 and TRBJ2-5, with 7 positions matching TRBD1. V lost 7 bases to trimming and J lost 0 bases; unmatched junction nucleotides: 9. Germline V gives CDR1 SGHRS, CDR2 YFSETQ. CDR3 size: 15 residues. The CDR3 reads CASARTGWDQETQYF. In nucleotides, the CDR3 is TGCGCCAGCGCCAGGACAGGTTGGGACCAAGAGACCCAGTACTTC.